These T cell receptor beta chains were read from a single sample in a study of cytomegalovirus exposure and HLA in healthy donors. The repertoire was sequenced with immunoSEQ multiplex PCR; TCRdb's copy has only in-frame clones and lacks some. The table has about 180,000 clones, about three quarters seen once. Specimen: PBMCs. Receptors originate from a man between 35 and 55 years old in good health and CMV-seropositive. CDR3s include the opening cysteine and the closing phenylalanine or tryptophan. Each record gives: V gene, clone size, D gene, J gene, CDR3 length, CDR3 protein, CDR3 DNA. D genes are given only for firm matches. The size of a clone is reported for some rows only, either as once, few or many, or as a class for expanded clones.

V gene: TRBV29-1
clone size: NA
D gene: NA
J gene: TRBJ2-7
CDR3 length: 12
CDR3 protein: CSVSPNSGEQYF
CDR3 DNA: TGCAGCGTTAGTCCCAATAGCGGCGAGCAGTACTTC

V gene: TRBV18
clone size: NA
D gene: TRBD1
J gene: TRBJ2-7
CDR3 length: 14
CDR3 protein: CASSLGTGRWEQYF
CDR3 DNA: TGTGCCAGCTCACTAGGGACAGGGAGGTGGGAGCAGTACTTC

V gene: TRBV5-1
clone size: few
D gene: NA
J gene: TRBJ2-3
CDR3 length: 16
CDR3 protein: CASSPGALRGSDTQYF
CDR3 DNA: TGCGCCAGCAGCCCAGGGGCTCTTCGCGGGTCAGATACGCAGTATTTT

V gene: TRBV29-1
clone size: NA
D gene: NA
J gene: TRBJ2-2
CDR3 length: 13
CDR3 protein: CSVRPTWAGELFF
CDR3 DNA: TGCAGCGTCCGACCTACCTGGGCTGGGGAGCTGTTTTTT

V gene: TRBV5-1
clone size: few
D gene: TRBD1
J gene: TRBJ1-2
CDR3 length: 15
CDR3 protein: CASSSRTGDVYGYTF
CDR3 DNA: TGCGCCAGCAGCTCCAGGACAGGAGATGTATATGGCTACACCTTC

V gene: TRBV5-1
clone size: NA
D gene: NA
J gene: TRBJ1-1
CDR3 length: 14
CDR3 protein: CASRLTRLNTEAFF
CDR3 DNA: TGCGCCAGCAGATTGACCAGGTTGAACACTGAAGCTTTCTTT

V gene: TRBV7-2
clone size: NA
D gene: TRBD1
J gene: TRBJ2-6
CDR3 length: 16
CDR3 protein: CASSPNRGSGANVLTF
CDR3 DNA: TGTGCCAGCAGCCCGAACAGGGGCTCTGGGGCCAACGTCCTGACTTTC

V gene: TRBV7-6
clone size: NA
D gene: TRBD2
J gene: TRBJ2-5
CDR3 length: 15
CDR3 protein: CASSLSTSGAETQYF
CDR3 DNA: TGTGCCAGCAGCTTAAGCACTAGCGGGGCGGAGACCCAGTACTTC

V gene: TRBV27
clone size: NA
D gene: NA
J gene: TRBJ1-1
CDR3 length: 16
CDR3 protein: CASSSPTRGMNTEAFF
CDR3 DNA: TGTGCCAGCAGCTCCCCGACCCGGGGGATGAACACTGAAGCTTTCTTT

V gene: TRBV6-4
clone size: NA
D gene: TRBD2
J gene: TRBJ2-1
CDR3 length: 15
CDR3 protein: CASSPTIGRIHEQFF
CDR3 DNA: TGTGCCAGCAGCCCTACTATCGGGAGGATCCATGAGCAGTTCTTC

V gene: TRBV6-1
clone size: NA
D gene: NA
J gene: TRBJ2-7
CDR3 length: 13
CDR3 protein: CASSRDLAVEQYF
CDR3 DNA: TGTGCCAGTTCCCGGGACTTAGCCGTCGAGCAGTACTTC

V gene: TRBV4-2
clone size: once
D gene: NA
J gene: TRBJ2-5
CDR3 length: 17
CDR3 protein: CASSQVRGGDFSETQYF
CDR3 DNA: TGTGCCAGCAGCCAAGTTCGAGGGGGGGACTTCTCGGAGACCCAGTACTTC

V gene: TRBV5-1
clone size: NA
D gene: TRBD1
J gene: TRBJ1-5
CDR3 length: 15
CDR3 protein: CASSLGGQGNQPQHF
CDR3 DNA: TGCGCCAGCAGCTTGGGGGGACAGGGGAATCAGCCCCAGCATTTT

V gene: TRBV9
clone size: NA
D gene: NA
J gene: TRBJ1-5
CDR3 length: 15
CDR3 protein: CASSVGRGYDQPQHF
CDR3 DNA: TGTGCCAGCAGCGTAGGACGAGGGTATGATCAGCCCCAGCATTTT

V gene: TRBV6-5
clone size: once
D gene: NA
J gene: TRBJ2-7
CDR3 length: 16
CDR3 protein: CASSYDGLIGSYEQYF
CDR3 DNA: TGTGCCAGCAGTTATGATGGGTTGATCGGGTCCTACGAGCAGTACTTC

V gene: TRBV2
clone size: NA
D gene: NA
J gene: TRBJ2-1
CDR3 length: 13
CDR3 protein: CASSEDRDHEQFF
CDR3 DNA: TGTGCCAGCAGTGAGGACAGAGACCATGAGCAGTTCTTC

V gene: TRBV11-2
clone size: NA
D gene: NA
J gene: TRBJ2-7
CDR3 length: 14
CDR3 protein: CASSLSLAAYEQYF
CDR3 DNA: TGTGCCAGCAGCCTATCCTTAGCGGCCTACGAGCAGTACTTC

V gene: TRBV5-8
clone size: NA
D gene: NA
J gene: TRBJ1-2
CDR3 length: 11
CDR3 protein: CASSQGRGYTF
CDR3 DNA: TGTGCCAGCAGCCAGGGCCGGGGCTACACCTTC

V gene: TRBV11-3
clone size: NA
D gene: NA
J gene: TRBJ2-1
CDR3 length: 12
CDR3 protein: CASSSSRQRQFF
CDR3 DNA: TGTGCCAGCAGCTCGTCCCGACAGCGTCAGTTCTTC

V gene: TRBV5-4
clone size: NA
D gene: NA
J gene: TRBJ2-6
CDR3 length: 16
CDR3 protein: CASSRGSGSGANVLTF
CDR3 DNA: TGTGCCAGCAGCCGAGGATCGGGCTCTGGGGCCAACGTCCTGACTTTC

V gene: TRBV29-1
clone size: NA
D gene: NA
J gene: TRBJ2-2
CDR3 length: 14
CDR3 protein: CSCREGAYTGELFF
CDR3 DNA: TGCAGCTGCCGAGAAGGGGCGTACACCGGGGAGCTGTTTTTT

V gene: TRBV19
clone size: NA
D gene: TRBD1
J gene: TRBJ2-7
CDR3 length: 15
CDR3 protein: CASSARQGGAYEQYF
CDR3 DNA: TGTGCCAGTAGTGCTCGACAGGGGGGGGCCTACGAGCAGTACTTC

V gene: TRBV5-1
clone size: NA
D gene: TRBD1
J gene: TRBJ2-5
CDR3 length: 15
CDR3 protein: CASSLAGDRGETQYF
CDR3 DNA: TGCGCCAGCAGCTTGGCCGGGGACAGGGGTGAGACCCAGTACTTC

V gene: TRBV11-3
clone size: NA
D gene: NA
J gene: TRBJ2-4
CDR3 length: 16
CDR3 protein: CASSLAASLAKNSQYF
CDR3 DNA: TGTGCCAGCAGCTTAGCGGCCTCTCTAGCCAAAAACAGTCAGTACTTC

V gene: TRBV11-2
clone size: NA
D gene: NA
J gene: TRBJ1-2
CDR3 length: 12
CDR3 protein: CASSLVGGGYTF
CDR3 DNA: TGTGCCAGCAGCTTAGTCGGAGGAGGCTACACCTTC

V gene: TRBV28
clone size: NA
D gene: TRBD1
J gene: TRBJ1-1
CDR3 length: 16
CDR3 protein: CASSFPLGTVKTEAFF
CDR3 DNA: TGTGCCAGCAGTTTCCCCCTTGGGACAGTGAAAACTGAAGCTTTCTTT

V gene: TRBV5-6
clone size: NA
D gene: NA
J gene: TRBJ2-1
CDR3 length: 16
CDR3 protein: CASSWGLAASYNEQFF
CDR3 DNA: TGTGCCAGCAGCTGGGGGCTAGCGGCCTCCTACAATGAGCAGTTCTTC

V gene: TRBV5-1
clone size: NA
D gene: NA
J gene: TRBJ2-5
CDR3 length: 14
CDR3 protein: CASSLVTVGETQYF
CDR3 DNA: TGCGCCAGCAGCTTGGTGACAGTGGGGGAGACCCAGTACTTC

V gene: TRBV6-1
clone size: NA
D gene: TRBD1
J gene: TRBJ2-7
CDR3 length: 15
CDR3 protein: CASSRAGTGFYEQYF
CDR3 DNA: TGTGCCAGCAGCCGCGCCGGGACAGGGTTCTACGAGCAGTACTTC